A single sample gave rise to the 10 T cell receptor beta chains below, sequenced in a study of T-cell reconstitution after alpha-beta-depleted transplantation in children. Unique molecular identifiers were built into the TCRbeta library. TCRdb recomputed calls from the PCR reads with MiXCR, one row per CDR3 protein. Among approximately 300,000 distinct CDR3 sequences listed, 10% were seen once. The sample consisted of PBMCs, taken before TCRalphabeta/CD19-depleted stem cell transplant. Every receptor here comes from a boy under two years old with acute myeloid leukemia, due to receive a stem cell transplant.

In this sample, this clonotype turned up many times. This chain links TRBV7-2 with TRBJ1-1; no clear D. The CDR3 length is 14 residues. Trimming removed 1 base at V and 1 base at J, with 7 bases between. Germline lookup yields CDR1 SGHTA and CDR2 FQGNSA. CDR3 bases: TGTGCCAGCAGCTTAGGCGGAGAGAACACTGAAGCTTTCTTT. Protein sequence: CASSLGGENTEAFF.

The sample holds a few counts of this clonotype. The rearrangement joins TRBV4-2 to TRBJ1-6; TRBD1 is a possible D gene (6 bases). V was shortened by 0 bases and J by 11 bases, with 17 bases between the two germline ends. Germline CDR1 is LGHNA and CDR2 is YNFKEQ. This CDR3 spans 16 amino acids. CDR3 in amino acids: CASSQDPPTGSPPLHF. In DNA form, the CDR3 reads TGTGCCAGCAGCCAAGATCCTCCCACAGGGTCCCCACCCCTCCACTTT.

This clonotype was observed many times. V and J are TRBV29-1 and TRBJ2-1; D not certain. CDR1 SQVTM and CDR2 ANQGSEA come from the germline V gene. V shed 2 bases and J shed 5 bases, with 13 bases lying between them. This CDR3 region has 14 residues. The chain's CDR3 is CSVEPRRSHNEQFF. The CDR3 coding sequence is TGCAGCGTTGAACCCCGCAGGTCGCACAATGAGCAGTTCTTC.

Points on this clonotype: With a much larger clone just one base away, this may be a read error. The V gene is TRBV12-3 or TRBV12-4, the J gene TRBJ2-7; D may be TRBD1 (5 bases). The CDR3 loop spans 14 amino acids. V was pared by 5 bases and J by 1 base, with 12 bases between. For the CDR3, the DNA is TGTGCCAGCAGTCCCTCAGGGATGTCCTACGAGCAGTACTTC. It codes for CASSPSGMSYEQYF.

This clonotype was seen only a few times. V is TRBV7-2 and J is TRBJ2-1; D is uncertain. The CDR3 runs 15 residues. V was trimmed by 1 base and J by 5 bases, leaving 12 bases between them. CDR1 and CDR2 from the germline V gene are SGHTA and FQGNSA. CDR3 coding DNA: TGTGCCAGCAGCTTAGGTCACGCCTCACACAATGAGCAGTTCTTC. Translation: CASSLGHASHNEQFF.

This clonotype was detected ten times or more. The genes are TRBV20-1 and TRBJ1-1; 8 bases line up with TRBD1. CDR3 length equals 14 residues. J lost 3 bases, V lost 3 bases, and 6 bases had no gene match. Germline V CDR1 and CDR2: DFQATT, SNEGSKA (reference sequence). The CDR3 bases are TGCAGTGCTAGCAGGACAGGGTGGCACACTGAAGCTTTCTTT. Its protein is CSASRTGWHTEAFF.

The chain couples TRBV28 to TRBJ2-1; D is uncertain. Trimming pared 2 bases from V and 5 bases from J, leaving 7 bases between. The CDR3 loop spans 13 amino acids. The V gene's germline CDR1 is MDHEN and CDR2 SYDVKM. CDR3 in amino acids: CASSLPNDNEQFF. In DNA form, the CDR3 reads TGTGCCAGCAGTTTACCAAATGACAATGAGCAGTTCTTC.

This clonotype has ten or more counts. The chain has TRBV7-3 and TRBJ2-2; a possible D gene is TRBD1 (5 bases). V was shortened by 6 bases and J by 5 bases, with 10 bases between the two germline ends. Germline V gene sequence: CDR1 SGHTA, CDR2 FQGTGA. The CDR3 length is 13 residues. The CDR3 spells CASSQGRTGELFF. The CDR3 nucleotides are TGTGCCAGCAGTCAGGGTCGGACCGGGGAGCTGTTTTTT.

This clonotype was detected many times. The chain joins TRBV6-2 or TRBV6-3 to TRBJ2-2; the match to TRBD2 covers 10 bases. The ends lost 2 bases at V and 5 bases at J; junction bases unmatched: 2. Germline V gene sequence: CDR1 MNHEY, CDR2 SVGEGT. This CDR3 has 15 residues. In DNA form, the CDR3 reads TGTGCCAGCAGTTACGGTAGCGGGAGGACCGGGGAGCTGTTTTTT. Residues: CASSYGSGRTGELFF.

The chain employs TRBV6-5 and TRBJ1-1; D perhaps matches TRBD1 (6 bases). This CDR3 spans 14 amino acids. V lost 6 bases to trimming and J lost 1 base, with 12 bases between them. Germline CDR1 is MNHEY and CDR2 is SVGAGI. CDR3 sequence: CASRAQGANTEAFF. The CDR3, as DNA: TGTGCCAGCAGGGCACAGGGAGCGAACACTGAAGCTTTCTTT.